The entry below describes one T cell receptor beta chain. As input for TCR beta libraries, approximately 2 micrograms of genomic DNA came from cryopreserved PBMCs. Germline values: CDR1 SGHTA, CDR2 FQGNSA. V dropped 6 bases and J dropped 8; count of bases not matched to a gene: 14. The CDR3 is 15 amino acids. This entry belongs to a study of cytotoxic CD8 clonotypes in ibrutinib-treated CLL. Profiled with immunoSEQ multiplex PCR; TCRdb holds only in-frame clones, not every one. The data contain 250,000 to 350,000 clones, approximately 76% of them seen just once; the ten biggest clones take up around 6%.

The origin of this receptor is a human donor with chronic lymphocytic leukemia. Source: PBMCs, taken at disease progression, from a patient treated with ibrutinib. V usage is TRBV7-2 and J usage is TRBJ2-3; 7 nucleotides align to TRBD2. In DNA, the CDR3 is TGTGCCAGCAGTTGGCGGGAGCGCCGGATGGGTACGCAGTATTTT. It translates to CASSWRERRMGTQYF.